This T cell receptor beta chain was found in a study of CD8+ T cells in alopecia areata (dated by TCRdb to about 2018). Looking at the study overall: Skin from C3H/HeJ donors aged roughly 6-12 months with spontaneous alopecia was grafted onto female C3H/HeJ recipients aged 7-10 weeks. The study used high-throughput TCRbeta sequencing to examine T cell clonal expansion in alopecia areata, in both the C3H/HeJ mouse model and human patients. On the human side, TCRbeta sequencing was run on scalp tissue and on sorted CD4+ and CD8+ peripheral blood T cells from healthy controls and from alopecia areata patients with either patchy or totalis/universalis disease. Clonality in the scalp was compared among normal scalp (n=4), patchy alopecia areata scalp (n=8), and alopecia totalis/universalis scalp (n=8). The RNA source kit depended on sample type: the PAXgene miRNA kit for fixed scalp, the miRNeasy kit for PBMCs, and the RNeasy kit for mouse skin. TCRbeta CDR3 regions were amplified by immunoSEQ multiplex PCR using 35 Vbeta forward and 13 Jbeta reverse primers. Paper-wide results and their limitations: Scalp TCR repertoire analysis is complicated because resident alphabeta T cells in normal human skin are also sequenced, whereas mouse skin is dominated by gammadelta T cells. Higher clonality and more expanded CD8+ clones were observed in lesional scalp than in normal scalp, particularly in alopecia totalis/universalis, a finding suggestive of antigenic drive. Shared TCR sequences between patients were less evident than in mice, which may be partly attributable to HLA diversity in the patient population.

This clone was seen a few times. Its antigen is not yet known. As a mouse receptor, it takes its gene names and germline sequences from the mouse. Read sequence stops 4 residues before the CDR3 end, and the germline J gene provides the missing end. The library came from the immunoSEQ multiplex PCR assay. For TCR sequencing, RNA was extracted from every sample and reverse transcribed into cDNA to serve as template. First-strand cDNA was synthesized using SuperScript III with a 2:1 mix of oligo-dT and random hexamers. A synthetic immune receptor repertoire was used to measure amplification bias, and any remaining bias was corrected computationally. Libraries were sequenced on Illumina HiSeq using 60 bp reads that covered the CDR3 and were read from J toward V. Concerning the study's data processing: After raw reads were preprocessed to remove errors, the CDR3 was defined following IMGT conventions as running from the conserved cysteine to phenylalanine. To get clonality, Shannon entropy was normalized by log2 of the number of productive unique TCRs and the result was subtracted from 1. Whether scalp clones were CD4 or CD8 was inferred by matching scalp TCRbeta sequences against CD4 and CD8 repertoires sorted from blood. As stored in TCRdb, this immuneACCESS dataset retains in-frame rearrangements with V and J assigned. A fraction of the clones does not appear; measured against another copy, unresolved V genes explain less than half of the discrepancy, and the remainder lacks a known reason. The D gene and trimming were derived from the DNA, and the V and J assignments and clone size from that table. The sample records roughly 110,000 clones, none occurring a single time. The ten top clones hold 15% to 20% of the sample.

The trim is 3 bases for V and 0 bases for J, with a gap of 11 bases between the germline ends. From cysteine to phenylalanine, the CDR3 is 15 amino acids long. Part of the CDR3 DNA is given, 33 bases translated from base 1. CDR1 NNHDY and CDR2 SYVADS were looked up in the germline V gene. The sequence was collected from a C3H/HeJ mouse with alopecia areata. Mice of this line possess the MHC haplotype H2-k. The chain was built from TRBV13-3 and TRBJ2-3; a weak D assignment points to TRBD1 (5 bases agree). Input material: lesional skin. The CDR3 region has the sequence CASSVEGRSAETLYF. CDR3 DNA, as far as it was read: TGTGCCAGCAGTGTAGAGGGGAGGAGTGCAGAA.